Below are 13 T cell receptor beta chains sequenced from a single sample in a study of blood T cell repertoires in COVID-19. Here immunoSEQ multiplex PCR was the method, and the copy in TCRdb shows in-frame clones only, minus some. The top ten clones hold around 2% of a sample with 250,000 to 300,000 clones, approximately 85% of them seen once. Sequencing input: PBMCs or T cells enriched from blood (not recorded which). These receptors originate from a woman aged 45-59 years who had recovered from COVID-19.

This clone has only one observation. V is TRBV3-1 (or the pseudogene TRBV3-2) and J is TRBJ2-3; D may be TRBD2 (5 bases). The CDR3 runs to 12 residues. Germline assignment: CDR1 LGHDT and CDR2 YNNKEL (reference sequence). Trimming removed 5 bases at V and 4 bases at J, with 7 bases between. CDR3 DNA: TGTGCCAGCAGCTCCGGGGCAGATACGCAGTATTTT. This encodes CASSSGADTQYF.

The rearrangement joins TRBV9 to TRBJ2-1, with 9 bases aligning to TRBD2. CDR3 length: 16 amino acids. Germline CDR1 and CDR2: SGDLS and YYNGEE. V lost 1 base, J lost 2 bases, and 4 bases stayed unmatched. The CDR3 loop reads CASSVSGGRAYNEQFF. CDR3 bases: TGTGCCAGCAGCGTATCGGGCGGGAGGGCCTACAATGAGCAGTTCTTC.

V and J are TRBV2 and TRBJ1-5; no firm D call. CDR1 and CDR2 (germline): SNHLY, FYNNEI. V was trimmed by 5 bases and J by 0 bases, leaving 8 bases between them. The CDR3 has 14 amino acids. The CDR3 reads CASSPDFSNQPQHF. CDR3 sequence (DNA): TGTGCCAGCAGTCCGGACTTTAGCAATCAGCCCCAGCATTTT.

This rearrangement joins TRBV7-8 to TRBJ1-3, with D possibly matching TRBD1 (6 bases). V lost 5 bases to trimming and J lost 0 bases, with 20 bases between them. The germline gives CDR1 SGHVS, CDR2 FQNEAQ. The CDR3 has 18 residues. This CDR3 reads CASSLKGRGLLSGNTIYF. The DNA of the CDR3 is TGTGCCAGCAGCCTCAAAGGCAGGGGCCTTCTCTCTGGAAACACCATATATTTT.

The chain joins TRBV5-1 to TRBJ2-1; D perhaps matches TRBD2 (6 bases). This CDR3 spans 16 amino acids. V lost 0 bases and J 1 base, leaving 11 bases between the germline ends. Germline V CDR1 and CDR2: SGHRS, YFSETQ. The CDR3: CASSLEAGASYNEQFF. CDR3 in DNA: TGCGCCAGCAGCTTGGAAGCGGGCGCGTCCTACAATGAGCAGTTCTTC.

A word on this clone: This same CDR3 is encoded by further DNA sequences in the sample. V gene TRBV2 combines with J gene TRBJ2-7, with a possible D match to TRBD1 (5 bases). The germline V gene has CDR1 SNHLY and CDR2 FYNNEI. The CDR3 runs 11 residues. V dropped 1 base and J dropped 9 bases, with 7 bases sitting between them. This CDR3 reads CASSEGQRQYF. The DNA for the CDR3 is TGTGCCAGCAGTGAAGGACAGCGGCAGTACTTC.

V is TRBV5-1 and J is TRBJ2-1, with 10 bases matching TRBD2. The V segment lost 2 bases and the J segment 8 bases; nucleotides outside the gene matches: 4. The CDR3 spans 14 residues. Per the germline V gene, CDR1 is SGHRS and CDR2 is YFSETQ. The CDR3 protein is CASSFASGSDEQFF. Here the CDR3 DNA reads TGCGCCAGCAGCTTCGCTAGCGGGAGCGATGAGCAGTTCTTC.

The chain recombines TRBV7-9 with TRBJ2-7; D is uncertain. The CDR3 extends over 14 amino acids. Between the trimmed V and J ends, which lost 8 bases and 0 bases, there was a span of 14 bases. Germline V gives CDR1 SEHNR, CDR2 FQNEAQ (reference sequence). The CDR3 loop is CASEVGVNSYEQYF. CDR3 nucleotide sequence: TGTGCCAGCGAGGTCGGCGTGAACTCCTACGAGCAGTACTTC.

This chain connects TRBV7-3 to TRBJ2-3; D remains unclear. The CDR3 runs to 13 residues. V was pared by 5 bases and J by 4 bases, with 10 bases between. Germline CDR1 SGHTA, CDR2 FQGTGA. CDR3 amino acids: CASSAPAADTQYF. The DNA for the CDR3 is TGTGCCAGCAGCGCCCCCGCGGCAGATACGCAGTATTTT.

This clone was counted a few times. The chain couples TRBV5-3 to TRBJ2-1; D perhaps matches TRBD2 (6 bases). TRBV5-3 is marked as an open reading frame, function uncertain. Trimming took off 4 bases at V and 4 bases at J, with 15 bases between the two ends. The CDR3 consists of 15 residues. This CDR3 reads CARSPGTGLYNEQFF. CDR3 nucleotides: TGTGCCAGAAGCCCCGGGACTGGATTATACAATGAGCAGTTCTTC.

The V gene is TRBV6-5, the J gene TRBJ2-5, with D perhaps TRBD2 (5 bases). This CDR3 contains 13 residues. Between the trimmed V and J ends, which lost 6 bases and 5 bases, there was a span of 13 bases. Germline CDR1 is MNHEY and CDR2 is SVGAGI. In nucleotides, the CDR3 is TGTGCCAGCAGGGCCCTGGACTCCGAGACCCAGTACTTC. Translation gives CASRALDSETQYF.

In DNA, the CDR3 is TGTGCCAGCAGTTTACAGGGGCCCACTGGAAACACCATATATTTT. It codes for CASSLQGPTGNTIYF. The chain joins TRBV28 to TRBJ1-3, with a tentative D call TRBD1 (6 bases). CDR1 and CDR2 from the germline V gene are MDHEN and SYDVKM. The CDR3 has 15 amino acids. V lost 2 bases to trimming and J lost 2 bases, with 10 bases between them.

The gene calls are TRBV6-1 and TRBJ2-1, with D unresolved. The V gene lost 4 bases and the J gene lost 0 bases, with 10 bases spanning the gap. The CDR3 sequence is 15 residues long. The germline gives CDR1 MNHNS, CDR2 SASEGT. CDR3 nucleotide sequence: TGTGCCAGCAGTGGACAAGGCAGCTCCTACAATGAGCAGTTCTTC. Translation: CASSGQGSSYNEQFF.